A single sample gave rise to the 12 T cell receptor beta chains below, sequenced in a study of blood T cells in healthy people across ages. Alongside a J-beta primer mix, a sample-barcoded 5' primer served in a second PCR lasting 7 to 11 cycles. Using its own MiXCR run on the 5' RACE reads, TCRdb lists one record per CDR3 protein. The data contain 920,000 or so distinct CDR3 sequences, 40% to 50% of them seen just once; the ten biggest clones take up over 15%. What was sequenced was blood. These TCRs come from a woman aged 60-75 years in good health.

The chain has TRBV25-1 and TRBJ2-5; 8 positions agree with TRBD1. Unmatched junction bases numbered 11, after V lost 5 bases and J lost 3 bases. The germline V gene encodes CDR1 MGHDK and CDR2 SYGVNS. The CDR3 has 16 amino acids. As DNA, the CDR3 is TGTGCCAGCAGTCAACAACTTCAGGGGGCGGAAGAGACCCAGTACTTC. Its translation is CASSQQLQGAEETQYF.

The chain has TRBV20-1 and TRBJ1-2; D is unresolved. The ends were cut back, 4 bases at V and 5 bases at J, with 17 bases in the middle. CDR1 is DFQATT, CDR2 SNEGSKA, per germline (reference sequence). The CDR3 is 14 residues long. CDR3: CSATSRGEHYGYTF. For the CDR3, the DNA is TGCAGTGCTACGAGTCGTGGGGAACATTATGGCTACACCTTC.

On this clonotype itself: One end of the junction fails to match germline, which may point to a read error. V gene TRBV5-1 combines with J gene TRBJ2-1; D not certain. Germline V gene sequence: CDR1 SGHRS, CDR2 YFSETQ. This CDR3 has 16 residues. CDR3 loop: CASSLRNGLSYNERFF. The CDR3 region has the DNA TGCGCCAGCAGCTTGAGGAATGGGCTAAGCTACAATGAGCGGTTCTTC.

The rearrangement links TRBV13 to TRBJ2-2; D is perhaps TRBD1 (6 bases). V lost 5 bases to trimming and J lost 1 base, with 11 bases between them. CDR1 and CDR2 (germline): PRHDT, FYEKMQ (reference sequence). The CDR3 is 15 amino acids. CDR3 in DNA: TGTGCCAGCAGCAAAACAGGGAAGAACACCGGGGAGCTGTTTTTT. Protein: CASSKTGKNTGELFF. Variable domain in full (rest from reference TRBV13 and TRBJ2-2): AAGVIQSPRHLIKEKRETATLKCYPIPRHDTVYWYQQGPGQDPQFLISFYEKMQSDKGSIPDRFSAQQFSDYHSELNMSSLELGDSALYFCASSKTGKNTGELFFGEGSRLTVL.

The rearrangement joins TRBV27 to TRBJ2-1; 9 bases fit TRBD1. The CDR3 length is 14 residues. Germline lookup yields CDR1 MNHEY and CDR2 SMNVEV (reference sequence). V dropped 2 bases and J dropped 8; count of bases not matched to a gene: 4. CDR3 protein: CASSLPGQGYEQFF. Written as DNA, the CDR3 is TGTGCCAGCAGTTTACCGGGACAGGGTTATGAGCAGTTCTTC.

The chain's CDR3 is CASRATGRASASEYF. In DNA form, the CDR3 reads TGTGCCAGCAGGGCGACGGGACGGGCTTCTGCGAGCGAGTACTTC. The chain couples TRBV6-2 or TRBV6-3 to TRBJ2-4; D tentatively reads TRBD1 or TRBD2 (5 bases each). CDR3 length: 15 residues. Germline V CDR1 and CDR2: MNHEY, SVGEGT. Between the trimmed V and J ends, which lost 6 bases and 14 bases, there was a span of 26 bases.

The rearrangement links TRBV12-3 or TRBV12-4 to TRBJ1-2; no clear D gene. The CDR3 runs to 12 residues. The germline V and J ends were trimmed by 3 bases and 8 bases, with 10 bases remaining between them. The CDR3 sequence: CASSFGVDGYTF. DNA of the CDR3: TGTGCCAGCAGTTTCGGGGTAGACGGCTACACCTTC.

The chain joins TRBV3-1 to TRBJ1-2, with 8 bases fitting TRBD1. This CDR3 is built from 15 residues. Germline CDR1 is LGHDT and CDR2 is YNNKEL (reference sequence). V lost 1 base and J lost 4; bases outside the gene matches: 5. CDR3 nucleotide sequence: TGTGCCAGCAGCCAAGGACAGGGGCCAGGCTATGGCTACACCTTC. It encodes CASSQGQGPGYGYTF. Filled out from reference TRBV3-1 and TRBJ1-2, the complete variable domain reads DTAVSQTPKYLVTQMGNDKSIKCEQNLGHDTMYWYKQDSKKFLKIMFSYNNKELIINETVPNRFSPKSPDKAHLNLHINSLELGDSAVYFCASSQGQGPGYGYTFGSGTRLTVV.

The chain employs TRBV20-1 and TRBJ2-7, with a weak D call TRBD2 (6 bases). V shed 5 bases and J shed 2 bases, with 22 bases lying between them. Germline V lookup: CDR1 DFQATT, CDR2 SNEGSKA (reference sequence). The CDR3 consists of 16 residues. The CDR3 protein is CSAPLGSGTATYEQYF. The DNA of the CDR3 is TGCAGTGCTCCTCTCGGGAGTGGGACTGCCACCTACGAGCAGTACTTC.

The chain uses TRBV20-1 and TRBJ2-1, with D perhaps given as TRBD1 or TRBD2 (5 bases each). Trimming took 5 bases from V and 8 from J, leaving 16 bases between them. The CDR3 has 13 residues. Germline V gene sequence: CDR1 DFQATT, CDR2 SNEGSKA (reference sequence). The DNA for the CDR3 is TGCAGTGCTCAAGGGAAGGTGGGGGATGAGCAGTTCTTC. Its translation is CSAQGKVGDEQFF.

This rearrangement joins TRBV9 to TRBJ2-5; D uncertain. V lost 7 bases, J lost 5 bases, and 12 bases lay in between. The CDR3 is 12 residues long. Germline CDR1 SGDLS, CDR2 YYNGEE. The CDR3 DNA follows: TGTGCCAGCGCAGGTACCCGGGAGACCCAGTACTTC. Amino acid sequence: CASAGTRETQYF.

V is TRBV11-2 and J is TRBJ1-2; the D gene is possibly TRBD1 (6 bases). There are 15 residues in the CDR3. Germline V gene lookup returns CDR1 SGHAT and CDR2 FQNNGV. The ends were cut back, 1 base at V and 0 bases at J, with 9 bases in the middle. DNA for the CDR3: TGTGCCAGCAGCTTAGCAGGGGCGGCTAACTATGGCTACACCTTC. As protein: CASSLAGAANYGYTF.